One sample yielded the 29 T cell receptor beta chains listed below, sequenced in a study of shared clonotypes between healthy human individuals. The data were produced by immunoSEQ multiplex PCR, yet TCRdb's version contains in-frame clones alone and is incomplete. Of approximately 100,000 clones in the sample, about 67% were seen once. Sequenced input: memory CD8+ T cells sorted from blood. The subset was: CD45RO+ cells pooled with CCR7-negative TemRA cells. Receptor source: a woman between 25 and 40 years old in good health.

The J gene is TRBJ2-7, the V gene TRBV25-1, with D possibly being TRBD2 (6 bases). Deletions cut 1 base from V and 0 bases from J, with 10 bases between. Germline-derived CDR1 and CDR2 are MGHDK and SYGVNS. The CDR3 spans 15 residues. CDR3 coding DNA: TGTGCCAGCAGTGAATCGGGGGAGAGCTCCTACGAGCAGTACTTC. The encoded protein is CASSESGESSYEQYF.

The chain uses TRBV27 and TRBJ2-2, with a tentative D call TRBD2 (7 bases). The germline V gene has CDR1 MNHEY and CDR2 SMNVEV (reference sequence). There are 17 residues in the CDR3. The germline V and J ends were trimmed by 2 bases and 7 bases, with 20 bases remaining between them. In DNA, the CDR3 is TGTGCCAGCAGTTTAACCATGGGGGGGGCGATGATCGGGGAGCTGTTTTTT. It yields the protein CASSLTMGGAMIGELFF.

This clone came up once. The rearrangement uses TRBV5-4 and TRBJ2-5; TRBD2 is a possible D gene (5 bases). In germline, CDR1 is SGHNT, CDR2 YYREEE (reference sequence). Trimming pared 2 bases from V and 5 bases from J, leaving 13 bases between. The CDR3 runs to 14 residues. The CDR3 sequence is CASSLAVDLETQYF. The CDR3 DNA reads TGTGCCAGCAGCTTAGCGGTCGACTTGGAGACCCAGTACTTC.

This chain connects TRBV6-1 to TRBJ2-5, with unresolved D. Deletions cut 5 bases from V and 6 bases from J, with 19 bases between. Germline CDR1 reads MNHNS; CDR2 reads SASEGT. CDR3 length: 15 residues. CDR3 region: CASSPRIGPRQTQYF. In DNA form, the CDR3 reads TGTGCCAGCAGTCCAAGGATAGGGCCGCGGCAGACCCAGTACTTC.

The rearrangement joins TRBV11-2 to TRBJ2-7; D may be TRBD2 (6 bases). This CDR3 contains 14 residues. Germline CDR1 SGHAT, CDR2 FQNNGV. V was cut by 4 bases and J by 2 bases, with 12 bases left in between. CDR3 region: CASSWAEGAYEQYF. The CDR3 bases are TGTGCCAGCAGCTGGGCGGAGGGAGCCTACGAGCAGTACTTC.

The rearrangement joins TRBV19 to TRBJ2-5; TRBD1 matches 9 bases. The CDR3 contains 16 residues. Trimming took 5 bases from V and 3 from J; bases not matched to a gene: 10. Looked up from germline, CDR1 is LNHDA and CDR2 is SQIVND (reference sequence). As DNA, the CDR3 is TGTGCCAGTAGTCCATGGGACAGGGATGGGGAAGAGACCCAGTACTTC. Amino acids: CASSPWDRDGEETQYF.

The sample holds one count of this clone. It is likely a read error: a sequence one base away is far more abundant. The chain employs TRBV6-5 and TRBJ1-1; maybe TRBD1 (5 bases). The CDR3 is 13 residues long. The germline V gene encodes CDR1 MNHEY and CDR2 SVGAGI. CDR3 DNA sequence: TGTGTCAGCAGTGACGGGGACAACACTGAAGCTTTCTTT. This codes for CVSSDGDNTEAFF.

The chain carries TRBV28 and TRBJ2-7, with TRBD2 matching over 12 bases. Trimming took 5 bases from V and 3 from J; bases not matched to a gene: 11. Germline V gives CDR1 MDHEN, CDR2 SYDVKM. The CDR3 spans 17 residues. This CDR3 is CASSKPPGLAGNYEQYF. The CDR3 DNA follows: TGTGCCAGCAGTAAACCTCCGGGACTAGCGGGTAACTACGAGCAGTACTTC.

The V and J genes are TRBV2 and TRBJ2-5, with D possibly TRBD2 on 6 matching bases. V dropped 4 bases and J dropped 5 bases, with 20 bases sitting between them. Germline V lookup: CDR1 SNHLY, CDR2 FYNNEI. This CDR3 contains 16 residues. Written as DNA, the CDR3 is TGTGCCAGCAGTGCTGGCGGGATGAGGTTGCCGGAGACCCAGTACTTC. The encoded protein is CASSAGGMRLPETQYF.

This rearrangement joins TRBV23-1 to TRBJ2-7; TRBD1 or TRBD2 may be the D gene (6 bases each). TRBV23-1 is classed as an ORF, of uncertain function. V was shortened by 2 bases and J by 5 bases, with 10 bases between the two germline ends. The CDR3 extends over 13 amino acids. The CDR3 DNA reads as TGCGCCAGCAGTCAACCTCGGGGGCACGAGCAGTACTTC. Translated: CASSQPRGHEQYF.

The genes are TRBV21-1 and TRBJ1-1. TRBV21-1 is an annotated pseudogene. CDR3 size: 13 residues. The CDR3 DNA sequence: TGTGCCAGCAGCAAGTGGAGCAACACTGAAGCTTTCTTT. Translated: CASSKWSNTEAFF.

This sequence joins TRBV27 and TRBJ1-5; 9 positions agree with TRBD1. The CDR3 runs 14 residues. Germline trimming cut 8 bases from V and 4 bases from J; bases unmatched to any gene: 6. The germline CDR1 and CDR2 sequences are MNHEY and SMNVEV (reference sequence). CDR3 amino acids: CASGRTGANQPQHF. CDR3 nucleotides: TGTGCCAGCGGAAGGACAGGGGCGAATCAGCCCCAGCATTTT.

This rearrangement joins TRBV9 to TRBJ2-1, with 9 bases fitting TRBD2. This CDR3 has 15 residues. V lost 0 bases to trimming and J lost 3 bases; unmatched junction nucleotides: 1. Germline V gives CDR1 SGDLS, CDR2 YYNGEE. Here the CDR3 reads CASSVELAGYNEQFF. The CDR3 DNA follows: TGTGCCAGCAGCGTAGAACTAGCGGGCTACAATGAGCAGTTCTTC.

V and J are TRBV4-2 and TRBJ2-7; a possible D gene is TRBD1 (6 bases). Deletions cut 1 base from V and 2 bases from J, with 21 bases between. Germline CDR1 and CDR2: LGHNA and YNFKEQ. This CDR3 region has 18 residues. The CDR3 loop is CASSQGSHRANMPYEQYF. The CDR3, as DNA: TGTGCCAGCAGCCAAGGAAGTCACAGGGCTAATATGCCCTACGAGCAGTACTTC.

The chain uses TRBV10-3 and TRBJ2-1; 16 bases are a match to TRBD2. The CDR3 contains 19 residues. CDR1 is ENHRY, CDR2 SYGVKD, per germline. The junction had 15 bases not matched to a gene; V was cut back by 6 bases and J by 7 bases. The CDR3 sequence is CAIRTGLAGGPPEFNEQFF. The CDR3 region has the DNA TGTGCCATCAGGACGGGACTAGCGGGAGGGCCCCCAGAATTTAATGAGCAGTTCTTC.

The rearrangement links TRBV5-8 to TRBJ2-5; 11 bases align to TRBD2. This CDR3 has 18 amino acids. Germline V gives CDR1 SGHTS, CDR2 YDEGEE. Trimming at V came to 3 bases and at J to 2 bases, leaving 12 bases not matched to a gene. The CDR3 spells CASSSLFMGLAEQETQYF. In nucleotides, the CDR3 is TGTGCCAGCAGCTCTCTATTCATGGGACTAGCGGAACAAGAGACCCAGTACTTC.

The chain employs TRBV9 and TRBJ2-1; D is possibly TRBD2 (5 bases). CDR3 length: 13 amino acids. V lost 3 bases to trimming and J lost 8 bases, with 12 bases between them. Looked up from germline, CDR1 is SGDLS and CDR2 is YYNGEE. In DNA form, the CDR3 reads TGTGCCAGCAGCGGTGACTACTTTGATGAGCAGTTCTTC. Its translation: CASSGDYFDEQFF. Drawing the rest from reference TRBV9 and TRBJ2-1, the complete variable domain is DSGVTQTPKHLITATGQRVTLRCSPRSGDLSVYWYQQSLDQGLQFLIQYYNGEERAKGNILERFSAQQFPDLHSELNLSSLELGDSALYFCASSGDYFDEQFFGPGTRLTVL.

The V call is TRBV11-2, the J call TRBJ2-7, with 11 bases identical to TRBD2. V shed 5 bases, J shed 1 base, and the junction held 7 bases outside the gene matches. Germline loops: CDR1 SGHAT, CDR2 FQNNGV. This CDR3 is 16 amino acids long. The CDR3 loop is CASSTRLAGTSYEQYF. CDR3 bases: TGTGCCAGCAGCACCAGACTAGCGGGAACGTCCTACGAGCAGTACTTC.

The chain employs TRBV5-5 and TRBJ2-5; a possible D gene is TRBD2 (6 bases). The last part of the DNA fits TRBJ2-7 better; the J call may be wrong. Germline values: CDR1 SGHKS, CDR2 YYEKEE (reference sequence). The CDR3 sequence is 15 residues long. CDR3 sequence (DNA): TGTGCCAGCAGCTTGGACGGGAGTGGATCCTACGAGCAGTACTTC. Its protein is CASSLDGSGSYEQYF.

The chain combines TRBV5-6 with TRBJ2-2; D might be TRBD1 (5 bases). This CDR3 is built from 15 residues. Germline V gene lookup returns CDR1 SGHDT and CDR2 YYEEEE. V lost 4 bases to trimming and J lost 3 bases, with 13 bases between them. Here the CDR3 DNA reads TGTGCCAGCAGCGAGACCCAGGGCCACACCGGGGAGCTGTTTTTT. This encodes CASSETQGHTGELFF.

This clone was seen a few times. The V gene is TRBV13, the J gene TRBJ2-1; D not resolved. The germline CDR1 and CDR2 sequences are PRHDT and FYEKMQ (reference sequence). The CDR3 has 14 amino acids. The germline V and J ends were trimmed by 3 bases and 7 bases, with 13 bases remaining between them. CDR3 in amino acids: CASSFWQSINEQFF. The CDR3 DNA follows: TGTGCCAGCAGCTTTTGGCAGTCAATTAATGAGCAGTTCTTC.

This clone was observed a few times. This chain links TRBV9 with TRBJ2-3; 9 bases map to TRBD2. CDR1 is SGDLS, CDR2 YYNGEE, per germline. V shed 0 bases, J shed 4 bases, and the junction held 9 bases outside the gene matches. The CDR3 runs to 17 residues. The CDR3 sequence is CASSVEASGMASDTQYF. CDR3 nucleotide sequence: TGTGCCAGCAGCGTAGAAGCTAGCGGGATGGCATCAGATACGCAGTATTTT.

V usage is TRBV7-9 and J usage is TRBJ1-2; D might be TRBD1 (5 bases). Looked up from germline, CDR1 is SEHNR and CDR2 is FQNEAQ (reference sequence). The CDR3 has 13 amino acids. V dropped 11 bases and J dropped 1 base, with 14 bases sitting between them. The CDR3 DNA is TGTGCCGGGGCGGTGGGGTATAACTATGGCTACACCTTC. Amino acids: CAGAVGYNYGYTF.

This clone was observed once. This CDR3 is CASSAPDRRDYNEQFF. For the CDR3, the DNA is TGTGCCAGCAGTGCCCCGGACAGAAGAGATTACAATGAGCAGTTCTTC. V usage is TRBV25-1 and J usage is TRBJ2-1; maybe TRBD1 (6 bases). V was shortened by 4 bases and J by 4 bases, with 17 bases between the two germline ends. CDR1 MGHDK and CDR2 SYGVNS come from the germline V gene. The CDR3 is 16 residues long. Drawing the rest from reference TRBV25-1 and TRBJ2-1, the complete variable domain is EADIYQTPRYLVIGTGKKITLECSQTMGHDKMYWYQQDPGMELHLIHYSYGVNSTEKGDLSSESTVSRIRTEHFPLTLESARPSHTSQYLCASSAPDRRDYNEQFFGPGTRLTVL.

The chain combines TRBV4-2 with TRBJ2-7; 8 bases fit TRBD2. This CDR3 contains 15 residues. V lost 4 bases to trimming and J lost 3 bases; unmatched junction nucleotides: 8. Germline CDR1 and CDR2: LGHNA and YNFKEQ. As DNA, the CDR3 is TGTGCCAGCAGCCTAGATACTAGCGGAAGCTACGAGCAGTACTTC. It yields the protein CASSLDTSGSYEQYF.

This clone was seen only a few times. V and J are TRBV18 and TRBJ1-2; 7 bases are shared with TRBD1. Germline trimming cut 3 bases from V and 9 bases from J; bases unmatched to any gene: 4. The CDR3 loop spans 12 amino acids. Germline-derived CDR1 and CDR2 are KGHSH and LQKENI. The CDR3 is CASSPAGGSYTF. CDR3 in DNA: TGTGCCAGCTCACCCGCAGGGGGAAGCTACACCTTC.

The CDR3 DNA is TGTGCCAGCAGCCGAGCGGGAGGGCAAGAGACCCAGTACTTC. Protein product: CASSRAGGQETQYF. This rearrangement joins TRBV21-1 to TRBJ2-5; TRBD2, the table's D call, was not compared with the DNA. TRBV21-1 represents a pseudogene. The CDR3 spans 14 residues.

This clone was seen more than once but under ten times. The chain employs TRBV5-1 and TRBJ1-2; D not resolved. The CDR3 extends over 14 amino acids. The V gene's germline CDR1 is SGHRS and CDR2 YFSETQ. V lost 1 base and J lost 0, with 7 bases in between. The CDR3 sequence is CASSLWETNYGYTF. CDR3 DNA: TGCGCCAGCAGCTTGTGGGAAACTAACTATGGCTACACCTTC. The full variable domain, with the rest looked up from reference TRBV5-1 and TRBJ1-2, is KAGVTQTPRYLIKTRGQQVTLSCSPISGHRSVSWYQQTPGQGLQFLFEYFSETQRNKGNFPGRFSGRQFSNSRSEMNVSTLELGDSALYLCASSLWETNYGYTFGSGTRLTVV.

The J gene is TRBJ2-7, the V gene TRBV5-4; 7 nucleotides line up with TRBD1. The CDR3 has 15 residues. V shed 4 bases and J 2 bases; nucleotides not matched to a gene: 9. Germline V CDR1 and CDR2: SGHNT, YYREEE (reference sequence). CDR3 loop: CASSRAGTEPYEQYF. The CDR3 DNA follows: TGTGCCAGCAGCAGAGCCGGGACAGAACCCTACGAGCAGTACTTC. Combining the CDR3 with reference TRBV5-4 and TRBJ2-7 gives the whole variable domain ETGVTQSPTHLIKTRGQQVTLRCSSQSGHNTVSWYQQALGQGPQFIFQYYREEENGRGNFPPRFSGLQFPNYSSELNVNALELDDSALYLCASSRAGTEPYEQYFGPGTRLTVT.